These 4 T cell receptor beta chains originate from one sample sequenced in a study of T cells in Graves' hyperthyroidism and ophthalmopathy. RNA transcripts served as the template for amplifying TCR beta CDR3 regions. The TCR CDR3 was amplified in a first-round RT-PCR using the HTBI primer set. TCRdb reprocessed the multiplex PCR reads with MiXCR, giving one entry per CDR3 protein. The data hold some 300,000 distinct CDR3 sequences, with roughly a fifth observed a single time. Sequenced sample: blood. The receptors here all came from a middle-aged man with Graves' ophthalmopathy.

This chain connects TRBV20-1 to TRBJ2-3, with D possibly matching TRBD1 (6 bases). CDR1 is DFQATT, CDR2 SNEGSKA, per germline (reference sequence). V was shortened by 4 bases and J by 1 base, with 12 bases between the two germline ends. CDR3 length equals 14 residues. For the CDR3, the DNA is TGCAGTGCTACCGGACAGTCCCGCACAGATACGCAGTATTTT. Its translation is CSATGQSRTDTQYF.

This clonotype was observed at least ten times. The genes are TRBV28 and TRBJ2-3; maybe TRBD2 (6 bases). This CDR3 spans 16 amino acids. Germline V gene lookup returns CDR1 MDHEN and CDR2 SYDVKM. Between the trimmed V and J ends, which lost 5 bases and 0 bases, there was a span of 15 bases. DNA of the CDR3: TGTGCCAGCAGTACCCCCGGGACTTGGAGCACAGATACGCAGTATTTT. This gives the protein CASSTPGTWSTDTQYF.

The CDR3 region is CSVEESAANWLYGYTF. For the CDR3, the DNA is TGCAGCGTTGAAGAATCGGCGGCGAATTGGCTCTATGGCTACACCTTC. The V call is TRBV29-1, the J call TRBJ1-2; no clear D gene. The CDR3 runs to 16 residues. Trimming stripped 0 bases from V and 4 bases from J, with 18 bases between. Germline assignment: CDR1 SQVTM and CDR2 ANQGSEA.

The table lists this clonotype with many counts. This rearrangement joins TRBV28 to TRBJ2-7, with 10 bases identical to TRBD1. The CDR3 spans 16 residues. Per the germline V gene, CDR1 is MDHEN and CDR2 is SYDVKM. The V and J ends lost 1 base and 0 bases, in that order; junction bases with no gene match: 3. This chain's CDR3 is CASSLFRTGGSYEQYF. CDR3 bases: TGTGCCAGCAGTTTATTCCGGACAGGGGGCTCCTACGAGCAGTACTTC. The variable domain in full, completed from reference TRBV28 and TRBJ2-7, reads DVKVTQSSRYLVKRTGEKVFLECVQDMDHENMFWYRQDPGLGLRLIYFSYDVKMKEKGDIPEGYSVSREKKERFSLILESASTNQTSMYLCASSLFRTGGSYEQYFGPGTRLTVT.